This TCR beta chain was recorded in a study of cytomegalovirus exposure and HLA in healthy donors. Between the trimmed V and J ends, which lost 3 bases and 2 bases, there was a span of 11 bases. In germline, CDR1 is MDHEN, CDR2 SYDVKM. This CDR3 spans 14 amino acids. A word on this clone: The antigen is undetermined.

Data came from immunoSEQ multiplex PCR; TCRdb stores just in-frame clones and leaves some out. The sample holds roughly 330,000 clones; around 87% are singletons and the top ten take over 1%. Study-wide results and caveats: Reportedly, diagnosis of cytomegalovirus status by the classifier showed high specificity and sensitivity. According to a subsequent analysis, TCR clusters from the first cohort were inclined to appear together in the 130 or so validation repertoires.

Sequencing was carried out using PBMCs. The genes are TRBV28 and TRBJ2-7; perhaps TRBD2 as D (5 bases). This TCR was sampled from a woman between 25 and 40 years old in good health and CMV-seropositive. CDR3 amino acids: CASSLGRGTYEQYF. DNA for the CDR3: TGTGCCAGCAGTTTGGGTCGGGGAACCTACGAGCAGTACTTC.